Included here is one T cell receptor beta chain sequence, with context. The junction does not match germline at one end; this may be a read error. The source material, 20-30 mg of unsorted bulk tissue, was used to co-extract RNA and DNA. The cohort consisted of patients whose primary liver carcinoma was surgically resected. The patients carried chronic HBV infection and had received no treatment. A primer matching the constant region was used to make TCR beta cDNA from about 500 ng of total RNA. For TCR beta, libraries were produced by three nested multiplex PCR rounds using slightly modified ARM-PCR. Forward primers for TRBV1-TRBV30 and a C-beta reverse primer served the first two PCR rounds, at approximately 10 cycles each. One entry per CDR3 protein results from TCRdb running MiXCR on the multiplex PCR reads. Of 60,000 or so distinct CDR3 sequences in the sample, 55% to 75% are singletons; the top ten hold 55% to 70%.

Germline CDR1 reads SQVTM; CDR2 reads ANQGSEA. The length of the CDR3 is 12 residues. The data derive from a study of tumor-infiltrating lymphocytes in primary liver carcinoma. The sequence came from a man in his forties with primary liver carcinoma and hepatitis B virus infection. The rearrangement uses TRBV29-1 and TRBJ1-1; no clear D. Source material: liver tumor tissue from sampling region 2. Subset specified: tumor region T2, inferior pole. CDR3 bases: TGCAGTGTTGGCAAGGAGAACACTGAAGCTCTCTTT. Amino acid sequence: CSVGKENTEALF.